This is a list of T cell receptor beta chains from one sample in a study of blood T cell repertoires in COVID-19. Profiled with immunoSEQ multiplex PCR; TCRdb holds only in-frame clones, not every one. The data hold around 200,000 clones, with roughly 87% observed a single time. Specimen: peripheral blood. These receptors were taken from a man aged 35 to 55 with active or convalescent COVID-19. The CDR3 runs from the conserved cysteine through the conserved F or W. Fields, in order: D gene, J gene, clone size, V gene, CDR3 protein, CDR3 DNA. A D gene is named only where the DNA matches it firmly. Clone size is given for some rows only: seen once, a few or many times, or a class if the clone is expanded.

>-|TRBJ1-1|few|TRBV7-2
CASSLSEMNTEAFF
TGTGCCAGCAGCTTATCAGAAATGAACACTGAAGCTTTCTTT
>-|TRBJ1-5|-|TRBV2
CASRGEGVRNQPQHF
TGTGCCAGCAGGGGGGAGGGGGTCCGCAATCAGCCCCAGCATTTT
>TRBD1|TRBJ1-5|-|TRBV7-3
CASSLQGAGSNQPQHF
TGTGCCAGCAGCTTACAGGGGGCCGGCAGCAATCAGCCCCAGCATTTT
>-|TRBJ1-1|-|TRBV7-8
CASSLQGGGTEAFF
TGTGCCAGCAGCTTACAGGGTGGGGGGACTGAAGCTTTCTTT
>TRBD1|TRBJ2-1|-|TRBV5-1
CASSLGTGYNEQFF
TGCGCCAGCTCCCTCGGGACAGGATACAATGAGCAGTTCTTC
>TRBD1|TRBJ2-5|-|TRBV5-1
CASSWDGQGDQYF
TGCGCCAGCAGCTGGGACGGCCAGGGGGACCAGTACTTC
>-|TRBJ1-1|-|TRBV5-1
CASRGNSEGTEAFF
TGCGCCAGCAGGGGAAATAGCGAAGGCACTGAAGCTTTCTTT
>-|TRBJ1-1|-|TRBV29-1
CSVTRRLGDTEAFF
TGCAGCGTCACCCGCAGGTTAGGGGACACTGAAGCTTTCTTT
>TRBD1|TRBJ2-3|-|TRBV24-1
CATSDQGVADTQYF
TGTGCCACCAGTGATCAGGGGGTCGCAGATACGCAGTATTTT
>-|TRBJ1-2|once|TRBV27
CASRPGSTSSGYGYTF
TGTGCCAGCAGGCCCGGTTCGACCTCCTCGGGCTATGGCTACACCTTC
>-|TRBJ2-1|few|TRBV2
CASSEGAGNEQFF
TGTGCCAGCAGTGAGGGGGCTGGGAATGAGCAGTTCTTC
>-|TRBJ2-2|-|TRBV4-2
CASSQDQMNTGELFF
TGTGCCAGCAGCCAAGATCAGATGAACACCGGGGAGCTGTTTTTT
>-|TRBJ2-4|-|TRBV5-4
CASSLAGVKNIQYF
TGTGCCAGCAGCTTGGCGGGGGTCAAAAACATTCAGTACTTC
>-|TRBJ2-7|-|TRBV19
CASSIFGSTSYEQYF
TGTGCCAGTAGTATATTCGGGAGTACCTCCTACGAGCAGTACTTC
>-|TRBJ2-2|-|TRBV19
CASSIDEMNTGELFF
TGTGCCAGTAGTATAGACGAGATGAACACCGGGGAGCTGTTTTTT
>-|TRBJ1-1|-|TRBV9
CASNAGPKSEAFF
TGTGCCAGCAACGCGGGACCCAAGTCTGAAGCTTTCTTT
>-|TRBJ1-1|-|TRBV9
CASSVRRVNTEAFF
TGTGCCAGCAGCGTGAGGCGGGTGAACACTGAAGCTTTCTTT
>TRBD1|TRBJ2-6|-|TRBV7-3
CASSPTGGSSGANVLTF
TGTGCCAGCAGCCCAACAGGGGGCAGCTCTGGGGCCAACGTCCTGACTTTC
>TRBD2|TRBJ2-7|-|TRBV6-5
CASRWGRGDRGEQYF
TGTGCCAGCAGATGGGGGCGGGGGGATAGGGGCGAGCAGTACTTC
>-|TRBJ1-4|few|TRBV5-4
CASSPTLENEKLFF
TGTGCCAGCAGCCCGACACTCGAAAATGAAAAACTGTTTTTT
>TRBD1|TRBJ2-4|-|TRBV10-3
CAISDGTENIQYF
TGTGCCATCAGTGATGGGACAGAAAACATTCAGTACTTC
>-|TRBJ2-3|-|TRBV3-1/TRBV3-2
CASSTRLADTQYF
TGTGCCAGCAGCACCCGACTAGCAGATACGCAGTATTTT
>-|TRBJ1-1|-|TRBV7-9
CASSFSELNTEAFF
TGTGCCAGCAGCTTCAGCGAATTGAACACTGAAGCTTTCTTT
>-|TRBJ1-3|-|TRBV5-1
CASSLGVGVGNTIYF
TGCGCCAGCAGCTTGGGCGTAGGGGTCGGAAACACCATATATTTT
>-|TRBJ2-1|-|TRBV9
CASSLSWTPSSYNEQFF
TGTGCCAGCAGCCTTTCGTGGACTCCGAGCTCCTACAATGAGCAGTTCTTC
>TRBD1|TRBJ1-2|-|TRBV28
CASSSYKLGQTRNYGYTF
TGTGCCAGCAGTTCCTACAAATTGGGACAGACCCGAAACTATGGCTACACCTTC
>TRBD1|TRBJ1-1|-|TRBV6-5
CASSTYRQGEAFF
TGTGCCAGCAGTACATACCGACAGGGTGAAGCTTTCTTT
>TRBD1|TRBJ1-1|-|TRBV19
CASSPNGGQVTEAFF
TGTGCCAGTAGTCCCAACGGAGGACAGGTCACTGAAGCTTTCTTT
>-|TRBJ2-3|-|TRBV3-1/TRBV3-2
CASSPWGGSTDTQYF
TGTGCCAGCAGCCCCTGGGGCGGTAGCACAGATACGCAGTATTTT
>TRBD1|TRBJ1-5|few|TRBV19
CASRGQGNSNQPQHF
TGTGCCAGTAGGGGACAGGGTAATAGCAATCAGCCCCAGCATTTT
>-|TRBJ2-5|few|TRBV4-2
CASSQDRGRETQYF
TGTGCCAGCAGCCAAGATCGAGGGAGGGAGACCCAGTACTTC
>-|TRBJ2-5|-|TRBV5-4
CASSLGTEGETQYF
TGTGCCAGCAGCTTGGGCACCGAGGGAGAGACCCAGTACTTC
>TRBD1|TRBJ1-5|-|TRBV30
CAWSRSTGDQPQHF
TGTGCCTGGAGTCGCTCGACAGGGGATCAGCCCCAGCATTTT
>-|TRBJ1-2|-|TRBV27
CASSLGGNYGYTF
TGTGCCAGCAGTTTAGGAGGGAACTATGGCTACACCTTC
>TRBD2|TRBJ2-1|-|TRBV15
CATSRGDSGRALSEQFF
TGTGCCACCAGCAGAGGGGATAGCGGGAGGGCCCTGAGTGAGCAGTTCTTC
>TRBD1|TRBJ1-2|-|TRBV6-4
CASSDSNDRDVNGYTF
TGTGCCAGCAGTGACTCGAATGACAGGGATGTAAATGGCTACACCTTC
>TRBD2|TRBJ2-7|once|TRBV12-5
CATSSGSYEQYF
TGTGCCACGTCTAGCGGGAGCTACGAGCAGTACTTC
>TRBD1|TRBJ2-7|-|TRBV13
CASSSPTRQGNEQYF
TGTGCCAGCTCCTCCCCGACGAGACAGGGGAACGAGCAGTACTTC
>-|TRBJ2-6|-|TRBV19
CASSIDREFLSGANVLTF
TGTGCCAGTAGTATAGATCGAGAGTTCCTCTCTGGGGCCAACGTCCTGACTTTC
>TRBD2|TRBJ2-2|once|TRBV6-4
CASSDGASGSTGELFF
TGTGCCAGCAGTGACGGGGCTAGCGGGAGCACCGGGGAGCTGTTTTTT
>-|TRBJ1-5|-|TRBV4-1
CASSQMDSHQPQHF
TGCGCCAGCAGCCAGATGGACAGCCATCAGCCCCAGCATTTT
>TRBD2|TRBJ2-1|-|TRBV5-1
CASSLAQREFFNEQFF
TGCGCCAGCAGCTTGGCCCAGCGGGAGTTTTTCAATGAGCAGTTCTTC
>-|TRBJ1-2|-|TRBV2
CASRAGQSPYYGYTF
TGTGCCAGCAGAGCGGGACAAAGCCCTTACTATGGCTACACCTTC
>TRBD1|TRBJ1-5|-|TRBV27
CASSLGQGANQPQHF
TGTGCCAGCAGTTTAGGACAGGGGGCAAATCAGCCCCAGCATTTT
>-|TRBJ1-3|-|TRBV18
CASSPSQGRSGNTIYF
TGTGCCAGCTCACCATCCCAGGGCCGCTCTGGAAACACCATATATTTT
>-|TRBJ2-1|-|TRBV3-1/TRBV3-2
CASSQDGLSSYNEQFF
TGTGCCAGCAGCCAGGATGGACTGAGCTCCTACAATGAGCAGTTCTTC
>-|TRBJ2-7|few|TRBV27
CASSLTGSTYEQYF
TGTGCCAGCAGCCTAACCGGGTCTACCTACGAGCAGTACTTC